The 18 T cell receptor beta chains below all came from one sample that was sequenced in a study of blood T cells in healthy people across ages. The use of a sample-barcoded 5' primer and a J-beta primer mix characterized a second PCR of about 7 to 12 cycles. TCRdb used MiXCR to reprocess the 5' RACE reads, holding one entry per CDR3 protein. This repertoire shows around 780,000 distinct CDR3 sequences, 20% to 30% found once; its top ten account for over 2.5%. Separately, the same data were catalogued under a study of T cells of mothers and their children.

Sequenced sample: blood. The receptor set was obtained from a boy between 10 and 17 years old in good health.

The chain links TRBV28 to TRBJ2-5; 8 bases align to TRBD1. CDR3 length: 13 residues. Trimming removed 7 bases from V and 10 bases from J; junction bases left unmatched: 11. The germline V gene encodes CDR1 MDHEN and CDR2 SYDVKM. The CDR3 is CASTPGQEDYQYF. The CDR3 DNA sequence: TGTGCCAGCACTCCGGGACAGGAAGACTACCAGTACTTC.

This clonotype has a handful of counts. The chain is built from TRBV7-6 and TRBJ1-4; D is unresolved. The CDR3 extends over 13 amino acids. Between the trimmed V and J ends, which lost 0 bases and 10 bases, there was a span of 9 bases. Germline CDR1 SGHVS, CDR2 FNYEAQ. The CDR3 sequence is CASSLARAGKLFF. The CDR3 DNA reads TGTGCCAGCAGCTTAGCGCGGGCCGGAAAACTGTTTTTT.

This rearrangement joins TRBV14 to TRBJ2-1; 8 nucleotides align to TRBD2. This CDR3 contains 15 residues. J gave up 4 bases and V 7 bases, and 9 bases lay outside the gene matches. Germline-derived CDR1 and CDR2 are SGHDN and FVKESK. CDR3 residues: CASTPGRGGYNEQFF. The CDR3, as DNA: TGTGCCAGCACCCCCGGGAGGGGTGGTTACAATGAGCAGTTCTTC.

The rearrangement links TRBV7-9 to TRBJ2-7, with D tentatively TRBD1 (6 bases). Looked up from germline, CDR1 is SEHNR and CDR2 is FQNEAQ (reference sequence). V was clipped by 5 bases and J by 0 bases, with 14 bases between them. The CDR3 covers 15 residues. CDR3 bases: TGTGCCAGCAGCGACGGGACACAGAGCTCCTACGAGCAGTACTTC. This gives the protein CASSDGTQSSYEQYF.

J is TRBJ1-2 and V is TRBV10-3; 9 bases fit TRBD1. Per the germline V gene, CDR1 is ENHRY and CDR2 is SYGVKD. The ends lost 0 bases at V and 6 bases at J; junction bases unmatched: 5. This CDR3 has 15 amino acids. The CDR3 DNA follows: TGTGCCATCAGTGAGTCAACGGACAGGGGTGATGGCTACACCTTC. Translated: CAISESTDRGDGYTF.

There are many counts of this clonotype. The chain joins TRBV7-2 to TRBJ2-5; D unresolved. The CDR3 consists of 13 residues. Germline V CDR1 and CDR2: SGHTA, FQGNSA. Deletions cut 4 bases from V and 1 base from J, with 7 bases between. The CDR3 nucleotides read TGTGCCAGCAGCTCGAGGACCCAAGAGACCCAGTACTTC. Protein: CASSSRTQETQYF. Complete variable domain (other parts from reference TRBV7-2 and TRBJ2-5): GAGVSQSPSNKVTEKGKDVELRCDPISGHTALYWYRQSLGQGLEFLIYFQGNSAPDKSGLPSDRFSAERTGGSVSTLTIQRTQQEDSAVYLCASSSRTQETQYFGPGTRLLVL.

This sequence joins TRBV7-9 and TRBJ2-3, with a possible D match to TRBD1 (6 bases). The CDR3 is 14 amino acids. The ends were cut back, 2 bases at V and 4 bases at J, with 10 bases in the middle. Germline CDR1 SEHNR, CDR2 FQNEAQ (reference sequence). The CDR3 sequence: CASSLSRGADTQYF. As DNA, the CDR3 is TGTGCCAGCAGCTTAAGCAGGGGCGCAGATACGCAGTATTTT.

The CDR3 loop is CASSEEGGLPGEKLFF. The CDR3 coding sequence is TGTGCCAGCAGCGAGGAAGGAGGCCTACCGGGTGAAAAACTGTTTTTT. The genes are TRBV7-9 and TRBJ1-4; D call uncertain. Trimming took 5 bases from V and 7 from J, leaving 20 bases between them. The CDR3 totals 16 residues. The germline V gene has CDR1 SEHNR and CDR2 FQNEAQ (reference sequence).

A note on this clonotype: Its ends do not fully match the called genes, so a read error is possible. This chain connects TRBV10-3 to TRBJ1-2; D remains unclear. The CDR3 runs to 12 residues. Germline CDR1 is ENHRY and CDR2 is SYGVKD. Here the CDR3 reads CAIRVGNYGYTF. The DNA of the CDR3 is TGCGCCATCAGAGTGGGGAACTATGGCTACACCTTC.

This chain connects TRBV30 to TRBJ2-5; D is unclear. The CDR3 spans 15 residues. Germline V gene data show CDR1 as GTSNPN and CDR2 as SVGIG (reference sequence). V dropped 1 base and J dropped 4 bases, with 16 bases sitting between them. Written as DNA, the CDR3 is TGTGCCTGGAGTGATCCCAGGCCTAGGACAGAGACCCAGTACTTC. Amino acid sequence: CAWSDPRPRTETQYF.

This chain joins TRBV6-6 and TRBJ1-4; D is uncertain. There are 14 residues in the CDR3. With 3 bases removed from V and 5 bases from J, the gap between germline ends came to 10 bases. Germline V gene lookup returns CDR1 MNHNY and CDR2 SVGAGI (reference sequence). The CDR3 spells CASSYGVPNEKLFF. The CDR3 DNA sequence: TGTGCCAGCAGTTATGGCGTCCCGAATGAAAAACTGTTTTTT.

The chain joins TRBV29-1 to TRBJ2-1; D is unclear. V lost 6 bases, J lost 7 bases, and 13 bases lay in between. CDR3 length: 12 residues. Germline V CDR1 and CDR2: SQVTM, ANQGSEA. This CDR3 is CSVAEPANEQFF. In DNA form, the CDR3 reads TGCAGCGTAGCCGAACCTGCTAATGAGCAGTTCTTC.

This clonotype was observed a few times. The CDR3 nucleotides are TGTGCCTGGAGCTCAGGGAGGGGGCAGTACTTC. Residues: CAWSSGRGQYF. J is TRBJ2-7 and V is TRBV30; 7 bases are shared with TRBD2. This CDR3 contains 11 residues. Trimming removed 3 bases from V and 9 bases from J; junction bases left unmatched: 5. Germline V gives CDR1 GTSNPN, CDR2 SVGIG (reference sequence). Looking up the rest from reference TRBV30 and TRBJ2-7 gives the full variable domain: SQTIHQWPATLVQPVGSPLSLECTVEGTSNPNLYWYRQAAGRGLQLLFYSVGIGQISSEVPQNLSASRPQDRQFILSSKKLLLSDSGFYLCAWSSGRGQYFGPGTRLTVT.

Points on this clonotype: One junction end disagrees with the germline gene, perhaps due to a read error. The V gene is TRBV5-1, the J gene TRBJ1-4; tentatively, D is TRBD1 (5 bases). CDR1 is SGHRS, CDR2 YFSETQ, per germline. The CDR3 sequence is 13 residues long. CDR3 sequence reads: CASSLGVNEKLFF. DNA of the CDR3: TGTGCCAGCAGCTTAGGGGTAAATGAAAAACTGTTTTTT.

The V gene is TRBV2, the J gene TRBJ2-3, with D maybe TRBD1 (5 bases). V lost 2 bases, J lost 0 bases, and 9 bases lay in between. CDR3 length: 15 residues. Germline V gene sequence: CDR1 SNHLY, CDR2 FYNNEI. The CDR3: CASSEQGTSTDTQYF. The CDR3 DNA sequence: TGTGCCAGCAGTGAACAGGGTACTAGCACAGATACGCAGTATTTT.

This clonotype has a handful of counts. The V call is TRBV6-5, the J call TRBJ2-7; 8 bases are shared with TRBD2. After removal of 0 bases from V and 6 bases from J, the junction contained 13 bases not matched to a gene. The CDR3 runs 17 residues. The germline V gene encodes CDR1 MNHEY and CDR2 SVGAGI. This CDR3 reads CASSYSNQRGSGSEQYF. Here the CDR3 DNA reads TGTGCCAGCAGTTACTCGAATCAGCGGGGGAGCGGAAGCGAGCAGTACTTC.

This clonotype turned up a few times. CDR3: CASSSRTSGGPSTDTQYF. The CDR3 coding sequence is TGTGCCAGCAGTTCCAGGACTAGCGGGGGCCCTAGCACAGATACGCAGTATTTT. The J gene is TRBJ2-3, the V gene TRBV6-5; 13 nucleotides align to TRBD2. The V gene end was trimmed by 4 bases and the J gene end by 0 bases; junction bases not matched to a gene: 7. The germline CDR1 and CDR2 sequences are MNHEY and SVGAGI. CDR3 length: 18 residues.

V gene TRBV12-3 or TRBV12-4 combines with J gene TRBJ2-3; D is possibly TRBD1 or TRBD2 (5 bases each). The V gene lost 7 bases and the J gene lost 1 base, with 12 bases spanning the gap. CDR3 size: 14 residues. The DNA for the CDR3 is TGTGCCAGCACCAACTGGGACCGCACAGATACGCAGTATTTT. This gives the protein CASTNWDRTDTQYF.